The clone carrying this TCR beta chain was recorded at least ten times. The antigen remains unidentified. Patients were excluded because of uncontrolled infection, other autoimmune disease, pregnancy or lactation. For the diagnoses, clinical symptoms, serum thyroxine and TRAb, thyroid ultrasound and orbital computed tomography were used. This record comes from a study of T cells in Graves' hyperthyroidism and ophthalmopathy. Broader study findings: From stable hyperthyroidism, ophthalmopathy was separated by a 13 V-J model.

TCR beta CDR3 regions were amplified from RNA. The TCR CDR3 was amplified in a first-round RT-PCR using the HTBI primer set. TCRdb redid the calling of the multiplex PCR reads with MiXCR, one entry per CDR3 protein. The sample yields over 250,000 distinct CDR3 sequences, around 15% seen once. Germline V gene lookup returns CDR1 SGHDT and CDR2 YYEEEE. CDR3 length: 13 amino acids. With V trimmed by 4 bases and J by 5 bases, 4 bases remained unmatched. The clonotype comes from a woman in her sixties or seventies with Graves' ophthalmopathy. The specimen was blood. V and J are TRBV5-6 and TRBJ2-5; 8 positions agree with TRBD1. The CDR3 DNA reads TGTGCCAGCAGCCTGCGGACAGGGGAGACCCAGTACTTC. As protein: CASSLRTGETQYF.